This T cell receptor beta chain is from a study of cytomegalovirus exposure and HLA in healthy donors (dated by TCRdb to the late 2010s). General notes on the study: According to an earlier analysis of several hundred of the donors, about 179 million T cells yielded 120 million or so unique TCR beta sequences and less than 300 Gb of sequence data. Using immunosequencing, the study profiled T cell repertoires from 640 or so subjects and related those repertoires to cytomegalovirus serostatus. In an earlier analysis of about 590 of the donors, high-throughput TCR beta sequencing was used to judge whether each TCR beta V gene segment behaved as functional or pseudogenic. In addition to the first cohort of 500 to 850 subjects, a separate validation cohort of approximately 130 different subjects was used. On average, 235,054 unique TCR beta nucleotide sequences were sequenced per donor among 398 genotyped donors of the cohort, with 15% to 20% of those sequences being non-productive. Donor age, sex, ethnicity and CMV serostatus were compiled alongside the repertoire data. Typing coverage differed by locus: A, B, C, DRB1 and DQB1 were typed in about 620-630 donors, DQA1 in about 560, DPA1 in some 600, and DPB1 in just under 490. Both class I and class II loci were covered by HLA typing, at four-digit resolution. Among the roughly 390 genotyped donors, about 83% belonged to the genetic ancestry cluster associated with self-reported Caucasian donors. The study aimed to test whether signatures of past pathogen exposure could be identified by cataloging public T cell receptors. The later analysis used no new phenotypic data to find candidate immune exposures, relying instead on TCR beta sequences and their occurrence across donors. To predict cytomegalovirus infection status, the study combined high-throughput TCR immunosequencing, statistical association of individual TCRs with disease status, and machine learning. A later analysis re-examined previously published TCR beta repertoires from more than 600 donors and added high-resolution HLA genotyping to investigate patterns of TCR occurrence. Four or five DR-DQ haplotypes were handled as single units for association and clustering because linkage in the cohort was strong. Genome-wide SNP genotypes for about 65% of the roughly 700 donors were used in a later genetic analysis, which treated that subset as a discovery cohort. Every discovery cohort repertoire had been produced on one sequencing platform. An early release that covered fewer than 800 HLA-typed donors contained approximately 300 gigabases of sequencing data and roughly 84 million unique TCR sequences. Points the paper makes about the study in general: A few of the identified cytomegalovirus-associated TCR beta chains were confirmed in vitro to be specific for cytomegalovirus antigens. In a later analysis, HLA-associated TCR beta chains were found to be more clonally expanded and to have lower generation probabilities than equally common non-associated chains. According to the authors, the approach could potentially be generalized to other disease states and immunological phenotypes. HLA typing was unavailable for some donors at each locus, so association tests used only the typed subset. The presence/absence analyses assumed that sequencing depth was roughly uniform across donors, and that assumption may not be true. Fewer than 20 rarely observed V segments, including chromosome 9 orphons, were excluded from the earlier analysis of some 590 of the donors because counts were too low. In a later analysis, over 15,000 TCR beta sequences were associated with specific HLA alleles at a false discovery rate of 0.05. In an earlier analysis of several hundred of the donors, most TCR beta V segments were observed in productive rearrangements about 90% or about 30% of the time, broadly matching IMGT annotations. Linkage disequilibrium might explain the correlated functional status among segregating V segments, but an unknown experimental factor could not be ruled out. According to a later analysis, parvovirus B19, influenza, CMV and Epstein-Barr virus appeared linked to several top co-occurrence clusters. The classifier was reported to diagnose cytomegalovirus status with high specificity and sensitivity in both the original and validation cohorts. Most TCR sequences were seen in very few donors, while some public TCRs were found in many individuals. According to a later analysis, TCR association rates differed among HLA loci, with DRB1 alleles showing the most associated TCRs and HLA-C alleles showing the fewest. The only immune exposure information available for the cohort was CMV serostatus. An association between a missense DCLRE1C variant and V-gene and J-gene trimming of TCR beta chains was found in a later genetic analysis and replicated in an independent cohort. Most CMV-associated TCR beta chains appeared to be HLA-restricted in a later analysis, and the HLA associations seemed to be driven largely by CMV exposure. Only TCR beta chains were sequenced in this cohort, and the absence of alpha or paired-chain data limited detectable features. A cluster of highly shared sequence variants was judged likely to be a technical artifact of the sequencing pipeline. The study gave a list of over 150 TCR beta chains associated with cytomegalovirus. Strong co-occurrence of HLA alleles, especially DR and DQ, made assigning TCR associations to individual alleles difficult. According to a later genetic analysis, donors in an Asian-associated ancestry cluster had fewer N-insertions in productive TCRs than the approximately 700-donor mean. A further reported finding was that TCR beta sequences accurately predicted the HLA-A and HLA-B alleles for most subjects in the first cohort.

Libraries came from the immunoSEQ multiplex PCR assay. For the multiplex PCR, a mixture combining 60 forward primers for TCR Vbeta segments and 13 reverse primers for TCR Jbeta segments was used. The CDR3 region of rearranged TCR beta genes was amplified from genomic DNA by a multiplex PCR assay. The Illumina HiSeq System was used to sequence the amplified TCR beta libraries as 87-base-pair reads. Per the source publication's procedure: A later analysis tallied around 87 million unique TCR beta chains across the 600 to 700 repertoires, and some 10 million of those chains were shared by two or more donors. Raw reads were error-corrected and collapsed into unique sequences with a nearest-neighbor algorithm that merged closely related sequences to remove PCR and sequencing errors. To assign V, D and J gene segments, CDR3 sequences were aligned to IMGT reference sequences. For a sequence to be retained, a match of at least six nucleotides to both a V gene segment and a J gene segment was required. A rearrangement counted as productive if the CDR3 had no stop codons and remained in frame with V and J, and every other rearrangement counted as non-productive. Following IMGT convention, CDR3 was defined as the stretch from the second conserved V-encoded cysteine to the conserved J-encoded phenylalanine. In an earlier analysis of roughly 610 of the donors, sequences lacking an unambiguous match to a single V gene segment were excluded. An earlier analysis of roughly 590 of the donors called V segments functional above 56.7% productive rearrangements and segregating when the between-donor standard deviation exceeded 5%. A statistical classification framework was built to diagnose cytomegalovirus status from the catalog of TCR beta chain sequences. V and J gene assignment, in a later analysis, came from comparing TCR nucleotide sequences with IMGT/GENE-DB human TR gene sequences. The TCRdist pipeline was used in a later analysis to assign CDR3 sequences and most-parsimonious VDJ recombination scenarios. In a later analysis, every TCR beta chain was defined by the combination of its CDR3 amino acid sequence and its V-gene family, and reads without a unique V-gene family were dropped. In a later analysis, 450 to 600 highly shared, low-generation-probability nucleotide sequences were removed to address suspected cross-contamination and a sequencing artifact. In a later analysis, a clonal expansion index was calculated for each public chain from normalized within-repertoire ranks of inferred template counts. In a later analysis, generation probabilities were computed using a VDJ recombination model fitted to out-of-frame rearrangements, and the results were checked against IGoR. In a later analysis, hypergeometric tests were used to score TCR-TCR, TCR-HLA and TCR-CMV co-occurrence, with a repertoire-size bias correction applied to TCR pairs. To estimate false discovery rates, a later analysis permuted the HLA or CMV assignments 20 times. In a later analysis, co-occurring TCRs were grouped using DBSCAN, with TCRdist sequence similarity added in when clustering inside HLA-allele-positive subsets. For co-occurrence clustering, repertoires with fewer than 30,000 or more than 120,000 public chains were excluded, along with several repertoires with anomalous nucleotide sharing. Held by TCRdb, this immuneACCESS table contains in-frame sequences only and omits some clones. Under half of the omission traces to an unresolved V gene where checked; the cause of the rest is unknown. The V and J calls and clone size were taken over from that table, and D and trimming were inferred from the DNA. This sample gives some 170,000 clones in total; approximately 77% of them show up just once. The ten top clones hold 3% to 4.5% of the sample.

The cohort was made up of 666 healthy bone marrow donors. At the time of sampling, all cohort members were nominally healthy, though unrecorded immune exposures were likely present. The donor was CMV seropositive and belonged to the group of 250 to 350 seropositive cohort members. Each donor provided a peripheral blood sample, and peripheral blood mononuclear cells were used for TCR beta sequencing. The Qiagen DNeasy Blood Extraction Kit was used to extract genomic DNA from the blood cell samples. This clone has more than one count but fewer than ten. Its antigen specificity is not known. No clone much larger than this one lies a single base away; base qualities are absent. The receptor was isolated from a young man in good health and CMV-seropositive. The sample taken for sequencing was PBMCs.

CDR3 reads: CASSATGFYEQYF. The nucleotide sequence is TGCGCCAGCAGCGCAACAGGTTTCTACGAGCAGTACTTC. Recombination linked TRBV5-1 to TRBJ2-7, with TRBD1 as a weak D call on 5 bases. CDR1 and CDR2 (SGHRS, YFSETQ) derive from the germline V gene. The junction carries 11 bases between V and J, which are trimmed by 4 bases and 3 bases respectively. From cysteine to phenylalanine, the CDR3 is 13 amino acids long. CDR3 DNA is the only sequence kept; it has 39 bases, read in frame from the first base.